This T cell receptor beta chain was identified in a study of cytomegalovirus exposure and HLA in healthy donors. Study-wide background: A prior analysis found about 110 million unique TCR beta sequences from around 200 million T cells.

V was trimmed by 7 bases and J by 1 base, leaving 13 bases between them. Looked up from germline, CDR1 is MGHDK and CDR2 is SYGVNS. The CDR3 loop spans 14 amino acids. Vbeta (60) and Jbeta (13) primers were used in the PCR. TCRdb's table, derived via immunoSEQ multiplex PCR, lists solely in-frame clones and lacks some. This table holds around 170,000 clones, 80% found once. For this clone: Its specificity is not known.

Study-level findings and limits: Fewer N-insertions (relative to the roughly 700-donor mean) were reportedly seen in an Asian-associated ancestry cluster in a later analysis. Association with HLA alleles at 0.05 false discovery rate was found for about 17,000 TCR beta sequences in a later analysis. A likely sequencing artifact accounted for one observed cluster of highly shared sequence variants.

This sequence joins TRBV25-1 and TRBJ1-1, with D possibly being TRBD1 (6 bases). Sequencing input: PBMCs. The receptor's source is a girl under 18 in good health and CMV-seropositive. CDR3 loop: CASTRGAGNTEAFF. CDR3 DNA sequence: TGTGCCAGCACGCGGGGGGCCGGGAACACTGAAGCTTTCTTT.